The rows below give T cell receptor beta chains drawn from one sample of a study of T cells in Graves' hyperthyroidism and ophthalmopathy. TCRdb itself ran the multiplex PCR reads through MiXCR, one entry per CDR3 protein. The repertoire includes hundreds of thousands of distinct CDR3 sequences, about 35% of them detected once, and 31% sits in the top ten. The specimen was blood. These receptor sequences come from a woman aged 40 to 50 with Graves' hyperthyroidism. The CDR3 runs from the conserved cysteine through the conserved F or W. D genes are given only for firm matches. Part of the rows lack a size; the others show once, few, many or a class for expanded clones.

TRBJ1-1	TRBV10-3	-	14	-	TGTGCCAGCAGTACCGCGACGGTTAACACTGAAGCTTTCTTT	CASSTATVNTEAFF
TRBJ2-2	TRBV19	-	16	-	TGTGCCAGTACACTCTCGTCACTCTTCAACACCGGGGAGCTGTTTTTT	CASTLSSLFNTGELFF
TRBJ1-2	TRBV6-1	-	12	many	TGTGCCAGCAGTGAGCAGGGATGGGGCTACACCTTC	CASSEQGWGYTF
TRBJ2-3	TRBV7-2	-	16	-	TGTGCCACCTTGGGGCGGGCGGGGCACCCCACAGATACGCAGTATTTT	CATLGRAGHPTDTQYF
TRBJ1-2	TRBV29-1	-	11	-	TGCAGCGTTGTACAGATCTATGGCTACACCTTC	CSVVQIYGYTF
TRBJ1-4	TRBV2	-	11	many	TGTGCCAGCTACAGTTCTGAAAAACTGTTTTTT	CASYSSEKLFF
TRBJ2-5	TRBV7-2	-	12	few	TGTGCCACCGGGCAGGGCGGGGAGACCCAGTACTTC	CATGQGGETQYF
TRBJ2-7	TRBV4-1	-	15	-	TGCGCCAGCAGCCAAGAAGCTGGAGACAGCTACGAGCAGTACTTC	CASSQEAGDSYEQYF
TRBJ2-1	TRBV29-1	-	12	-	TGCAGCGTTGAACAGGGGTGGGTTGAGCAGTTCTTC	CSVEQGWVEQFF
TRBJ2-2	TRBV20-1	-	13	many	TGCAGTGCTAGCTGGGACGCCACCGGGGAGCTGTTTTTT	CSASWDATGELFF
TRBJ2-7	TRBV7-8	TRBD2	14	few	TGTGCCAGCAGCCCTCGGGAGGGTTTACACGAGCAGTACTTC	CASSPREGLHEQYF
TRBJ2-5	TRBV6-5	-	14	many	TGTGCCAGCAGTGTCGTGTTTGACCAAGAGACCCAGTACTTC	CASSVVFDQETQYF
TRBJ1-1	TRBV30	-	15	-	TGTGCCTGGAGTCTCGGCGTGGGGTCGAACACTGAAGCTTTCTTT	CAWSLGVGSNTEAFF
TRBJ2-7	TRBV7-8	TRBD1	14	many	TGTGCCAGCAGTCCGGGACAGGGGTCTCTCGAGCAGTACTTC	CASSPGQGSLEQYF
TRBJ2-5	TRBV28	-	14	-	TGTGCCAGCAGTTTATCTCTCCTCCAAGAGACCCAGTACTTC	CASSLSLLQETQYF
TRBJ1-6	TRBV5-4	TRBD1	19	few	TGTGCCAGCAGCTTTGTCTGGGACAGGGGGCTTCGAGGTGGCTCACCCCTCCACTTT	CASSFVWDRGLRGGSPLHF
TRBJ2-2	TRBV10-2	TRBD1	15	few	TGCGCCAGCAGTGAGGACAGGGTGATTGCCGGGGAGCTGTTTTTT	CASSEDRVIAGELFF
TRBJ2-7	TRBV20-1	-	10	-	TGCAGTGCAGATAGAAACGAGCAGTACTTC	CSADRNEQYF
TRBJ2-1	TRBV10-3	TRBD1	12	few	TGTGCCATCAGTGAAAAGGACAGGGAGCAGTTCTTC	CAISEKDREQFF
TRBJ1-1	TRBV10-2	-	13	many	TGCGCCATTAAAAAGGGGGGGAACACTGAAGCTTTCTTT	CAIKKGGNTEAFF
TRBJ1-2	TRBV7-2	TRBD1	14	few	TGTGCCAGCAGCTCGCTGACAGGGTCGTATGGCTACACCTTC	CASSSLTGSYGYTF
TRBJ2-5	TRBV11-1	-	15	-	TGTGCCAGCAGCAGCGTAGTTGGCGGGAAAGAGACCCAGTACTTC	CASSSVVGGKETQYF
TRBJ1-2	TRBV4-1	-	17	few	TGCGCCAGCAGGCTCCATGGGTGGGGGACGGTTGACTATGGCTACACCTTC	CASRLHGWGTVDYGYTF
TRBJ2-1	TRBV29-1	-	10	-	TGCAGCGTTGGGAACAATGAGCAGTTCTTC	CSVGNNEQFF
TRBJ2-6	TRBV7-8	-	12	-	TGTGCCAGCAGCTTCCGGACAGAGGACCTGACTTTC	CASSFRTEDLTF
TRBJ1-2	TRBV28	-	12	-	TGTGCCAGTACCCGGGGGGTATATGGCTACACCTTC	CASTRGVYGYTF
TRBJ1-5	TRBV28	-	14	-	TGTGCCAGCAGTCCCCGACAGCCTAATCAGCCCCAGCATTTT	CASSPRQPNQPQHF
TRBJ2-5	TRBV4-3	TRBD1	14	-	TGCGCCAGCAGCTCGGGACAGGGAACAGAGACCCAGTACTTC	CASSSGQGTETQYF
TRBJ2-7	TRBV7-2	TRBD1	15	-	TGTGCCAGCAGCTTGAGGGGACAGGGGTTCTACGAGCAGTACTTC	CASSLRGQGFYEQYF
TRBJ2-6	TRBV19	-	13	many	TGTGCCAGTAGTATAGTGGGGTACGACGTCCTGACTTTC	CASSIVGYDVLTF
TRBJ2-7	TRBV29-1	TRBD2	14	-	TGCAGCGTTGTCACGGGGGGGGGTAGCTACGAGCAGTACTTC	CSVVTGGGSYEQYF
TRBJ2-7	TRBV5-4	TRBD2	15	once	TGTGCCAGCAGTTCGCGGGAGGCGGGCCGCTACGAGCAGTACTTC	CASSSREAGRYEQYF
TRBJ1-3	TRBV12-3/TRBV12-4	-	11	few	TGTGCCAGCAGTACAGGGTGGGCCATATATTTT	CASSTGWAIYF
TRBJ1-1	TRBV7-2	TRBD1	15	-	TGCGCCAGCAGCCAAGACGATGGACAGGGGGGTCGAGCTTTCTTT	CASSQDDGQGGRAFF
TRBJ1-5	TRBV20-1	-	16	-	TGCAGTGCTAAGACGTTGTTCGAGAGCAGCAATCAGCCCCAGCATTTT	CSAKTLFESSNQPQHF
TRBJ1-5	TRBV6-5	-	17	-	TGTGCCAGCAGTGAAGTCGGGGGGGCAGGGAGGAATCAGCCCCAGCATTTT	CASSEVGGAGRNQPQHF
TRBJ2-7	TRBV7-2	-	15	-	TGTGCCAGCAGCCCTTTACAGGGGAGGACCTACGAGCAGCACTTC	CASSPLQGRTYEQHF
TRBJ1-1	TRBV6-5	-	16	-	TGTGCCAGCAGTTACGGGGGAATAGGGGGAGATACTGAAGCTTTCTTT	CASSYGGIGGDTEAFF
TRBJ1-1	TRBV12-3/TRBV12-4	-	14	many	TGTGCCAGCAGCCAGGACGTGGGGAACACTGAAGCTTTCTTT	CASSQDVGNTEAFF
TRBJ2-3	TRBV29-1	TRBD1	14	-	TGCAGCGACACGACAGGGGAGGGCACAGATACGCAGTATTTT	CSDTTGEGTDTQYF
TRBJ2-7	TRBV19	-	13	many	TGTGCCAGTAGTTCGCACAAAACCTACGAGCAGTACTTC	CASSSHKTYEQYF
TRBJ1-4	TRBV7-9	-	16	-	TGCGCCAGCAGCCAACAGGCCCTCGGCAATAATGAAAAACTGTTTTTT	CASSQQALGNNEKLFF
TRBJ2-7	TRBV29-1	-	13	many	TGCAGCGCTGGGACGGACCATACCTACGAGCAGTACTTC	CSAGTDHTYEQYF
TRBJ1-1	TRBV11-2	TRBD1	13	-	TGTGCCAGCAGCTTAGCATTGCGGGACAGAGCTTTCTTT	CASSLALRDRAFF
TRBJ2-1	TRBV7-2	TRBD1	16	-	TGTGCCAGCAGCTTTAGCGACAGGGGTAATAGTGGTGAGCAGTTCTTC	CASSFSDRGNSGEQFF
TRBJ1-2	TRBV5-1	-	15	-	TGCGCCAGCAGCTTGGACCCAAACGGCAACTATGGCTACACCTTC	CASSLDPNGNYGYTF
TRBJ2-3	TRBV29-1	TRBD1	14	-	TGCAGCGGGACAGGGGACAGGGGCACAGATACGCAGTATTTT	CSGTGDRGTDTQYF
TRBJ1-1	TRBV12-3/TRBV12-4	-	12	many	TGTGCCAGCACCCCGGGCCCCGAGGAAGCTTTCTTT	CASTPGPEEAFF